This T cell receptor beta chain stems from a study of blood T cell repertoires in COVID-19. The CDR3 totals 13 residues. The V end was cut by 3 bases, the J end by 7 bases, with 7 bases between. This clone was seen just once. Other DNA sequences in the sample encode the same CDR3. This table comes from immunoSEQ multiplex PCR, and its TCRdb copy is limited to in-frame clones, with some not included. Of a few hundred thousand clones listed, more than 70% are singletons. The sample comprised PBMCs or T cells enriched from blood (not recorded which). The rearrangement uses TRBV12-3 or TRBV12-4 and TRBJ1-6, with D maybe TRBD1 (5 bases). The sequence came from a woman aged 40 to 50 with acute COVID-19. CDR3 amino acids: CASSLGGNSPLHF. The DNA for the CDR3 is TGTGCCAGCAGTTTGGGGGGGAATTCACCCCTCCACTTT.